Listed here are 28 T cell receptor beta chains from one sample, sequenced in a study of technical replicates of blood from a handful of donors. Sequencing was performed with immunoSEQ multiplex PCR; in TCRdb, only in-frame clones are kept and a portion is missing. The top ten clones hold more than 0.15% of a sample with under 85,000 clones, 97% of them seen once. The sequenced material came from T cells isolated from PBMCs. The source of these receptors is a human donor in good health.

In DNA, the CDR3 is TGCGCCAGCAGTCCCGGGACTAGCGGGAGCAATGAGCAGTTCTTC. This codes for CASSPGTSGSNEQFF. J is TRBJ2-1 and V is TRBV10-1; 14 nucleotides match TRBD2. The CDR3 totals 15 residues. Germline V gives CDR1 WNHNN, CDR2 SYGVQD (reference sequence). The V gene end was trimmed by 5 bases and the J gene end by 6 bases; junction bases not matched to a gene: 3.

The chain carries TRBV28 and TRBJ1-1; 8 nucleotides match TRBD1. V was pared by 0 bases and J by 11 bases, with 2 bases of the junction left unmatched. Germline V CDR1 and CDR2: MDHEN, SYDVKM. The CDR3 is made up of 12 amino acids. CDR3: CASSLWDRAAFF. CDR3 sequence (DNA): TGTGCCAGCAGTTTATGGGACAGGGCTGCTTTCTTT.

The chain recombines TRBV2 with TRBJ1-5; 8 nucleotides match TRBD1. Looked up from germline, CDR1 is SNHLY and CDR2 is FYNNEI. With 1 base clipped from V and 3 bases from J, the junction kept 2 bases outside the gene matches. The CDR3 runs 15 residues. CDR3 sequence: CASSEEGQDNQPQHF. DNA for the CDR3: TGTGCCAGCAGTGAAGAGGGACAGGACAATCAGCCCCAGCATTTT. Using reference TRBV2 and TRBJ1-5 for the parts outside the CDR3, the full variable domain is EPEVTQTPSHQVTQMGQEVILRCVPISNHLYFYWYRQILGQKVEFLVSFYNNEISEKSEIFDDQFSVERPDGSNFTLKIRSTKLEDSAMYFCASSEEGQDNQPQHFGDGTRLSIL.

The rearrangement uses TRBV5-1 and TRBJ2-7; tentative D call: TRBD2 (5 bases). V dropped 3 bases and J dropped 3 bases, with 16 bases sitting between them. CDR3 length equals 15 residues. Germline V lookup: CDR1 SGHRS, CDR2 YFSETQ. This chain's CDR3 is CASSSDELAIYEQYF. CDR3 bases: TGCGCCAGCAGCTCCGACGAGCTAGCCATCTACGAGCAGTACTTC.

This clone occurred once. This chain uses TRBV13 with TRBJ2-7, with D unclear. Trimming left V 9 bases short and J 2 bases short, with 17 bases between. This CDR3 comprises 14 residues. Germline V CDR1 and CDR2: PRHDT, FYEKMQ (reference sequence). CDR3 sequence: CARRCLVAPYEQYF. CDR3 DNA sequence: TGTGCCAGGAGATGTCTCGTAGCTCCCTACGAGCAGTACTTC. The entire variable domain, with the rest obtained from reference TRBV13 and TRBJ2-7, is as follows: AAGVIQSPRHLIKEKRETATLKCYPIPRHDTVYWYQQGPGQDPQFLISFYEKMQSDKGSIPDRFSAQQFSDYHSELNMSSLELGDSALYFCARRCLVAPYEQYFGPGTRLTVT.

A word on this clone: One end of the junction does not line up with germline, which may come from a read error. The chain couples TRBV7-2 to TRBJ1-2; a weak D match, TRBD1 (5 bases). The CDR3 is 11 amino acids. The germline V gene encodes CDR1 SGHTA and CDR2 FQGNSA. The CDR3 DNA reads TGTGCCAGCAGCGATAGGGGCTGGTGGTCTTTC. The encoded protein is CASSDRGWWSF.

For the CDR3, the DNA is TGCGCCAGCAGCTTGGCAGTTCAGGGACAGGCGCACTATGGCTACACCTTC. As protein: CASSLAVQGQAHYGYTF. The chain joins TRBV5-1 to TRBJ1-2; 8 bases map to TRBD1. This CDR3 has 17 residues. The germline CDR1 and CDR2 sequences are SGHRS and YFSETQ. J lost 3 bases, V lost 0 bases, and 10 bases had no gene match. The variable domain in full, with the rest retrieved from reference TRBV5-1 and TRBJ1-2, is KAGVTQTPRYLIKTRGQQVTLSCSPISGHRSVSWYQQTPGQGLQFLFEYFSETQRNKGNFPGRFSGRQFSNSRSEMNVSTLELGDSALYLCASSLAVQGQAHYGYTFGSGTRLTVV.

The chain couples TRBV5-6 to TRBJ1-1; TRBD1 is a possible D gene (6 bases). The V gene's germline CDR1 is SGHDT and CDR2 YYEEEE. The CDR3 is 13 amino acids. V lost 6 bases, J lost 5 bases, and 14 bases lay in between. The CDR3 reads CASIEQGKTEAFF. CDR3 DNA: TGTGCCAGCATAGAACAGGGAAAAACTGAAGCTTTCTTT. Full variable domain (missing parts from reference TRBV5-6 and TRBJ1-1): DAGVTQSPTHLIKTRGQQVTLRCSPKSGHDTVSWYQQALGQGPQFIFQYYEEEERQRGNFPDRFSGHQFPNYSSELNVNALLLGDSALYLCASIEQGKTEAFFGQGTRLTVV.

This chain connects TRBV18 to TRBJ1-2; TRBD1 aligns across 8 bases. With 3 bases clipped from V and 7 bases from J, the junction kept 7 bases outside the gene matches. The germline gives CDR1 KGHSH, CDR2 LQKENI. The CDR3 runs 14 residues. The CDR3 DNA follows: TGTGCCAGCTCACCGCAGACAGGGGTTTCTGGCTACACCTTC. It is translated as CASSPQTGVSGYTF.

This rearrangement joins TRBV28 to TRBJ2-7; 9 positions agree with TRBD2. In germline, CDR1 is MDHEN, CDR2 SYDVKM. The length of the CDR3 is 13 residues. The J segment lost 12 bases and the V segment lost 3 bases, leaving 9 bases of the junction unmatched. The CDR3 here is CASSLRASGTVYF. The CDR3 DNA sequence: TGTGCCAGCAGTTTGCGCGCTAGCGGGACTGTGTACTTC. Full variable domain (missing parts from reference TRBV28 and TRBJ2-7): DVKVTQSSRYLVKRTGEKVFLECVQDMDHENMFWYRQDPGLGLRLIYFSYDVKMKEKGDIPEGYSVSREKKERFSLILESASTNQTSMYLCASSLRASGTVYFGPGTRLTVT.

The chain combines TRBV6-5 with TRBJ2-7; TRBD1 might be the D (6 bases). Trimming removed 7 bases from V and 2 bases from J, with 18 bases in between. CDR3 length: 15 residues. Germline V CDR1 and CDR2: MNHEY, SVGAGI. CDR3 region: CASIPYPGTTYEQYF. The CDR3 DNA reads as TGTGCCAGCATACCCTACCCCGGGACAACCTACGAGCAGTACTTC.

The chain has TRBV6-1 and TRBJ1-2, with TRBD1 matching 8 bases. The CDR3 is made up of 15 amino acids. Germline lookup yields CDR1 MNHNS and CDR2 SASEGT. The V segment lost 2 bases and the J segment 6 bases; nucleotides outside the gene matches: 8. The CDR3 here is CASSEPRTGMDGYTF. CDR3 sequence (DNA): TGTGCCAGCAGTGAACCCCGGACAGGGATGGATGGCTACACCTTC.

This clone was seen only once. Other DNA sequences within the sample encode an identical CDR3. The chain has TRBV9 and TRBJ1-3; the D is unclear. The CDR3 covers 14 residues. Trimming pared 0 bases from V and 0 bases from J, leaving 4 bases between. In germline, CDR1 is SGDLS, CDR2 YYNGEE. The CDR3 spells CASSVGSSGNTIYF. CDR3 coding DNA: TGTGCCAGCAGCGTAGGGAGCTCTGGAAACACCATATATTTT.

This chain uses TRBV7-8 with TRBJ2-7; D may be TRBD1 (5 bases). The germline V gene encodes CDR1 SGHVS and CDR2 FQNEAQ. V was cut by 2 bases and J by 0 bases, with 8 bases left in between. This CDR3 is 14 amino acids long. CDR3 coding DNA: TGTGCCAGCAGCTTACCGACAGACTCCTACGAGCAGTACTTC. Translation: CASSLPTDSYEQYF.

The J gene is TRBJ1-5, the V gene TRBV28; a possible D gene is TRBD1 (5 bases). The CDR3 totals 15 residues. Trimming left V 5 bases short and J 2 bases short, with 13 bases between. The V gene's germline CDR1 is MDHEN and CDR2 SYDVKM. CDR3 nucleotides: TGTGCCAGCAGTCCCGACAGAGTAGGCAATCAGCCCCAGCATTTT. Protein: CASSPDRVGNQPQHF. The full variable domain, in which reference TRBV28 and TRBJ1-5 provide the parts outside the CDR3, is DVKVTQSSRYLVKRTGEKVFLECVQDMDHENMFWYRQDPGLGLRLIYFSYDVKMKEKGDIPEGYSVSREKKERFSLILESASTNQTSMYLCASSPDRVGNQPQHFGDGTRLSIL.

The V gene is TRBV5-1, the J gene TRBJ2-3; 11 bases align to TRBD2. Trimming at V came to 1 base and at J to 5 bases, leaving 6 bases not matched to a gene. Germline loops: CDR1 SGHRS, CDR2 YFSETQ. The CDR3 loop spans 16 amino acids. The CDR3 sequence: CASSLLTSGSGDTQYF. As DNA, the CDR3 is TGCGCCAGCAGCTTGTTAACTAGCGGGAGTGGAGATACGCAGTATTTT.

This sequence joins TRBV29-1 and TRBJ2-3; TRBD2 matches at 7 bases. Germline CDR1 is SQVTM and CDR2 is ANQGSEA. CDR3 length: 13 residues. V dropped 3 bases and J dropped 0; count of bases not matched to a gene: 0. The CDR3 DNA reads TGCAGCGTTGAGGGGGGGAGCACAGATACGCAGTATTTT. Translated, it gives CSVEGGSTDTQYF.

The CDR3 sequence is CASSQARNTGELFF. The CDR3 nucleotides are TGCGCCAGCAGCCAAGCCAGGAACACCGGGGAGCTGTTTTTT. The chain joins TRBV4-1 to TRBJ2-2; no definite D call. The CDR3 loop spans 14 amino acids. Germline loops: CDR1 MGHRA, CDR2 YSYEKL. The ends were cut back, 1 base at V and 1 base at J, with 4 bases in the middle.

The V gene is TRBV15, the J gene TRBJ2-1; 9 bases agree with TRBD2. The CDR3 has 16 amino acids. V lost 5 bases to trimming and J lost 10 bases; unmatched junction nucleotides: 15. CDR1 is LNHNV, CDR2 YYDKDF, per germline (reference sequence). The CDR3 protein is CATSSPGTSRFNEQFF. CDR3 coding DNA: TGTGCCACCAGCTCCCCCGGGACTAGCCGTTTTAACGAGCAGTTCTTC.

The gene calls are TRBV5-4 and TRBJ2-2; TRBD1 is a possible D gene (5 bases). Trimming took 0 bases from V and 3 from J, leaving 9 bases between them. The CDR3 has 15 residues. Germline CDR1 reads SGHNT; CDR2 reads YYREEE (reference sequence). The CDR3 region has the DNA TGTGCCAGCAGCTTGGTTGACAGAGACACCGGGGAGCTGTTTTTT. This translates into CASSLVDRDTGELFF.

The chain uses TRBV9 and TRBJ2-3; a weak D match, TRBD1 (6 bases). Germline assignment: CDR1 SGDLS and CDR2 YYNGEE. The CDR3 consists of 13 residues. Between the trimmed V and J ends, which lost 0 bases and 8 bases, there was a span of 10 bases. The CDR3 loop reads CASSVDGGGTQYF. The CDR3 DNA follows: TGTGCCAGCAGCGTAGATGGGGGCGGTACGCAGTATTTT.

The chain has TRBV19 and TRBJ2-2; 8 positions agree with TRBD1. Germline CDR1 reads LNHDA; CDR2 reads SQIVND (reference sequence). The CDR3 spans 14 residues. V lost 9 bases to trimming and J lost 3 bases; unmatched junction nucleotides: 6. The CDR3, as DNA: TGTGCCAGCCTCCGGGACAGGCACACCGGGGAGCTGTTTTTT. As protein: CASLRDRHTGELFF.

The rearrangement links TRBV6-5 to TRBJ1-3; D is possibly TRBD1 (5 bases). Looked up from germline, CDR1 is MNHEY and CDR2 is SVGAGI. V was trimmed by 4 bases and J by 2 bases, leaving 12 bases between them. The length of the CDR3 is 15 residues. CDR3 DNA: TGTGCCAGCAGTTCAGCAGGGTTCCCTGGAAACACCATATATTTT. Translation gives CASSSAGFPGNTIYF.

The chain carries TRBV27 and TRBJ2-7, with D perhaps matching TRBD1 (6 bases). V shed 5 bases and J shed 3 bases, with 14 bases lying between them. The length of the CDR3 is 14 residues. Per the germline V gene, CDR1 is MNHEY and CDR2 is SMNVEV (reference sequence). Here the CDR3 DNA reads TGTGCCAGCAGTCCACAGGGACCAGACTACGAGCAGTACTTC. It translates to CASSPQGPDYEQYF.

This sequence joins TRBV11-2 and TRBJ1-2; a weak D match, TRBD1 (5 bases). CDR1 and CDR2 (germline): SGHAT, FQNNGV. The CDR3 has 13 residues. V dropped 3 bases and J dropped 4 bases, with 9 bases sitting between them. The CDR3 protein is CASSFSGGYGYTF. The CDR3 DNA follows: TGTGCCAGCAGCTTTTCCGGGGGCTATGGCTACACCTTC.

This clone is a singleton in its sample. The CDR3 DNA is TGTGCCAGCAGCGATACAGGGTTCCCTGGGGAGCTGTTTTTT. Translated, it gives CASSDTGFPGELFF. This chain connects TRBV9 to TRBJ2-2; possibly TRBD1 for D (6 bases). Trimming cost V 3 bases and J 8 bases, with 14 bases left between them. There are 14 residues in the CDR3. Germline values: CDR1 SGDLS, CDR2 YYNGEE.

The rearrangement joins TRBV7-9 to TRBJ2-2; no firm D call. Germline lookup yields CDR1 SEHNR and CDR2 FQNEAQ (reference sequence). The V end was cut by 4 bases, the J end by 6 bases, with 12 bases between. The CDR3 runs 14 residues. The CDR3 region has the DNA TGTGCCAGCAGCTCAAACGTGGGCCCCGGGGAGCTGTTTTTT. The encoded protein is CASSSNVGPGELFF.

The chain joins TRBV18 to TRBJ1-2; D uncertain. The CDR3 sequence is 13 residues long. Germline V gives CDR1 KGHSH, CDR2 LQKENI. V was pared by 4 bases and J by 6 bases, with 12 bases between. The CDR3 nucleotides are TGTGCCAGCTCACTTGGCAGCGGTAATGGCTACACCTTC. It encodes CASSLGSGNGYTF.